This is a list of T cell receptor beta chains from one sample in a study of control samples from healthy donors and cancer patients. Assay used: immunoSEQ multiplex PCR; TCRdb lists only in-frame clones, some missing. Of over 85,000 clones listed, approximately 88% were seen once; the top ten hold 38%. Sequencing was performed on PBMCs. All receptors derive from a man aged 65-85 years with lung cancer. The CDR3 runs from the conserved cysteine through the conserved F or W. Fields, in order: V gene, D gene, J gene, clone size, CDR3 DNA, CDR3 protein. A D gene is named only where the DNA matches it firmly. Only part of the rows carry a size: once, few, many, or a class if the clone is expanded.

V: TRBV19
D: .
J: TRBJ1-2
size: .
DNA: TGTGCCAGTAGTGGGAATAGCTATGGCTACACCTTC
CDR3: CASSGNSYGYTF

V: TRBV6-5
D: TRBD2
J: TRBJ2-3
size: few
DNA: TGTGCCAGCAGTTATTCTAGCGGGGATCCATTCGATACGCAGTATTTT
CDR3: CASSYSSGDPFDTQYF

V: TRBV19
D: TRBD1
J: TRBJ1-1
size: .
DNA: TGTGCCAGTAGTGGACAGGGGGGTGCTGAAGCTTTCTTT
CDR3: CASSGQGGAEAFF

V: TRBV19
D: .
J: TRBJ1-1
size: .
DNA: TGTGCCAGTAGTCCTCGGACGGCGAGGTGGAACACTGAAGCTTTCTTT
CDR3: CASSPRTARWNTEAFF

V: TRBV5-1
D: TRBD1
J: TRBJ1-2
size: few
DNA: TGCGCCAGCAGCTGGGGGACAGCTGACTATGGCTACACCTTC
CDR3: CASSWGTADYGYTF

V: TRBV25-1
D: .
J: TRBJ1-5
size: once
DNA: TGTGCCAGCAGTGCCGGGATTAATCAGCCCCAGCATTTT
CDR3: CASSAGINQPQHF

V: TRBV28
D: .
J: TRBJ2-2
size: .
DNA: TGTGCTAGCAGTGGGGGGTTAGCCCCTTGGTATTTT
CDR3: CASSGGLAPWYF

V: TRBV18
D: .
J: TRBJ2-7
size: .
DNA: TGTGCCAGCTCACCAGGCGGACATAACGAGCAGTACTTC
CDR3: CASSPGGHNEQYF

V: TRBV5-4
D: .
J: TRBJ1-6
size: few
DNA: TGTGCCAGCAGGCGATCCGGGACTTCTAATTCACCCCTCCACTTT
CDR3: CASRRSGTSNSPLHF

V: TRBV24-1
D: .
J: TRBJ1-6
size: few
DNA: TGTGCCACCAGTGATCCCTCGGGACATTCCTATTCACCCCTCCACTTT
CDR3: CATSDPSGHSYSPLHF

V: TRBV5-1
D: .
J: TRBJ2-3
size: .
DNA: TGCGCCAGCAGCTTGGTAACGGGGACAGATACGCAGTATTTT
CDR3: CASSLVTGTDTQYF

V: TRBV29-1
D: .
J: TRBJ1-1
size: .
DNA: TGCAGCGGGGACACTGAAGCTTTCTTT
CDR3: CSGDTEAFF

V: TRBV5-1
D: .
J: TRBJ2-2
size: .
DNA: TGCGCCAGCAGCTTGCCCGGGGAGCTGTTTTTT
CDR3: CASSLPGELFF

V: TRBV5-8
D: TRBD1
J: TRBJ2-7
size: .
DNA: TGTGCCAGCAGCCGCCAGACAGGGGCCTACGAGCAGTACTTC
CDR3: CASSRQTGAYEQYF

V: TRBV18
D: .
J: TRBJ1-1
size: .
DNA: TGTGCCAGCTCGCTTAAGGGGGGCAATGAAGCTTTCTTT
CDR3: CASSLKGGNEAFF

V: TRBV24-1
D: TRBD2
J: TRBJ2-2
size: once
DNA: TGTGCCACCAGTGATCGCGGGGGGGTCTACACCGGGGAGCTGTTTTTT
CDR3: CATSDRGGVYTGELFF

V: TRBV3-1/TRBV3-2
D: TRBD2
J: TRBJ2-3
size: .
DNA: TGTGCCAGCATGACTAGCGGTAGCACAGATACGCAGTATTTT
CDR3: CASMTSGSTDTQYF

V: TRBV21-1
D: .
J: TRBJ2-7
size: .
DNA: TGTGCCAGCAGCCCCCCCGAGTACTTC
CDR3: CASSPPEYF

V: TRBV6-5
D: TRBD2
J: TRBJ2-3
size: .
DNA: TGTGCCAGCAGTTCCACCGGGACTAGTCGACCAGATACGCAGTATTTT
CDR3: CASSSTGTSRPDTQYF

V: TRBV19
D: .
J: TRBJ1-1
size: once
DNA: TGTGCCAGTAGTATGGACCAAGTAAGGAACACTGAAGCTTTCTTT
CDR3: CASSMDQVRNTEAFF

V: TRBV15
D: .
J: TRBJ1-5
size: once
DNA: TGTGCCACCAGCGGACGGACAAGCAGTCAGCCCCAGCATTTT
CDR3: CATSGRTSSQPQHF

V: TRBV7-8
D: TRBD1
J: TRBJ2-2
size: .
DNA: TGTGCCAGCAGCCCGGACAGGGCCTCCACCGGGGAGCTGTTTTTT
CDR3: CASSPDRASTGELFF

V: TRBV28
D: .
J: TRBJ1-6
size: .
DNA: TGTGCCAGCAGTTTTTGGATACGGGGGAATTCACCCCTCCACTTT
CDR3: CASSFWIRGNSPLHF

V: TRBV7-2
D: .
J: TRBJ1-1
size: .
DNA: TGTGCCAGCAGCGGCGGGACGGCGAACACTGAAGCTTTCTTT
CDR3: CASSGGTANTEAFF

V: TRBV24-1
D: TRBD1
J: TRBJ2-7
size: few
DNA: TGTGCCACCAGTGACACAGGGGGCCTAGACGAGCAGTACTTC
CDR3: CATSDTGGLDEQYF

V: TRBV7-6
D: .
J: TRBJ1-1
size: .
DNA: TGTGCCAGCAGCTTAGGAACGGGGGAGGCGAACACTGAAGCTTTCTTT
CDR3: CASSLGTGEANTEAFF

V: TRBV6-5
D: .
J: TRBJ1-2
size: .
DNA: TGTGCCAGCAGCTTTGAAGCAGGGAGGTATGGCTACACCTTC
CDR3: CASSFEAGRYGYTF

V: TRBV25-1
D: TRBD1
J: TRBJ2-5
size: .
DNA: TGTGCCAGCAGTGAATGGGGACAGGGTCGAGAGACCCAGTACTTC
CDR3: CASSEWGQGRETQYF

V: TRBV3-1/TRBV3-2
D: .
J: TRBJ2-2
size: .
DNA: TGTGCCAGCAGCCAAGCAAGGGACAGGGAGCTGTTTTTT
CDR3: CASSQARDRELFF

V: TRBV18
D: .
J: TRBJ2-5
size: .
DNA: TGTGCCAGCTCATTTAGCATGCAGGAGACCCAGTACTTC
CDR3: CASSFSMQETQYF

V: TRBV18
D: TRBD1
J: TRBJ2-6
size: .
DNA: TGTGCCAGCTCACCCGTCGGGACAGGGGAAGGCGTCCTGACTTTC
CDR3: CASSPVGTGEGVLTF

V: TRBV3-1/TRBV3-2
D: TRBD2
J: TRBJ2-5
size: few
DNA: TGTGCCAGCAGCCCCTGGAGTAGCGGGGATCAAGAGACCCAGTACTTC
CDR3: CASSPWSSGDQETQYF

V: TRBV5-1
D: .
J: TRBJ1-4
size: .
DNA: TGCGCCAGCAGCCCTGGAGCCGGGACTAATGAAAAACTGTTTTTT
CDR3: CASSPGAGTNEKLFF

V: TRBV3-1/TRBV3-2
D: TRBD2
J: TRBJ2-5
size: .
DNA: TGTGCCAGCAGCCCAAGACTAGCGGGGGCGAGGGAGACCCAGTACTTC
CDR3: CASSPRLAGARETQYF

V: TRBV7-2
D: TRBD1
J: TRBJ1-4
size: .
DNA: TGTGCCAGCAGCCCGGGACAGGGCGGGGAAAAACTGTTTTTT
CDR3: CASSPGQGGEKLFF

V: TRBV4-2
D: .
J: TRBJ2-1
size: .
DNA: TGTGCCAGCAGCCTCAGCTCGGGACTCCCCTCCTACAATGAGCAGTTCTTC
CDR3: CASSLSSGLPSYNEQFF

V: TRBV7-8
D: .
J: TRBJ1-1
size: few
DNA: TGTGCCAGCAGGGCCTCATTGGGCCTCACTGAAGCTTTCTTT
CDR3: CASRASLGLTEAFF

V: TRBV7-9
D: .
J: TRBJ2-3
size: .
DNA: TGTGCCAGCAGCTTAGGCGGACAGAACACAGATACGCAGTATTTT
CDR3: CASSLGGQNTDTQYF

V: TRBV25-1
D: .
J: TRBJ2-7
size: .
DNA: TGTGCCAGCAGTGACTGGGGGGGCAGGACCTACGAGCAGTACTTC
CDR3: CASSDWGGRTYEQYF

V: TRBV19
D: .
J: TRBJ2-2
size: .
DNA: TGTGCCAGTAGAACATCCTCTTGGGGGGCCGGGGAGCTGTTTTTT
CDR3: CASRTSSWGAGELFF

V: TRBV2
D: TRBD1
J: TRBJ2-5
size: .
DNA: TGTGCCAGCAGTGGAGACAGGGGAGCTGGTACCCAGTACTTC
CDR3: CASSGDRGAGTQYF